Below, 18 T cell receptor beta chains from the same sample are listed, as sequenced in a study of blood T cell repertoires in COVID-19. The assay was immunoSEQ multiplex PCR, and TCRdb's table has in-frame clones only and misses some. Of about 220,000 clones in the sample, roughly 82% are singletons; the top ten hold around 4.7%. Source material: peripheral blood. The receptors shown here come from an older woman with acute or convalescent COVID-19.

The rearrangement joins TRBV3-1 (or the pseudogene TRBV3-2) to TRBJ2-2, with 7 bases matching TRBD2. From germline, CDR1 is LGHDT and CDR2 YNNKEL (reference sequence). Germline trimming cut 4 bases from V and 4 bases from J; bases unmatched to any gene: 9. The CDR3 runs 16 residues. CDR3 region: CASSRSTGGGTGELFF. Written as DNA, the CDR3 is TGTGCCAGCAGCCGTAGTACTGGCGGGGGCACCGGGGAGCTGTTTTTT.

This chain connects TRBV6-5 to TRBJ2-3; 10 bases fit TRBD2. The junction had 7 bases not matched to a gene; V was cut back by 6 bases and J by 4 bases. This CDR3 region has 15 residues. Germline-derived CDR1 and CDR2 are MNHEY and SVGAGI. The CDR3 nucleotides are TGTGCCAGCAGGACGGGACTAGCGTTGTCAGATACGCAGTATTTT. This gives the protein CASRTGLALSDTQYF.

V usage is TRBV15 and J usage is TRBJ1-2, with 9 bases lining up with TRBD1. This CDR3 has 14 amino acids. V lost 5 bases to trimming and J lost 2 bases; unmatched junction nucleotides: 3. Germline CDR1 LNHNV, CDR2 YYDKDF (reference sequence). The CDR3 DNA follows: TGTGCCACCAGCGAGGGACAGGGAAACTATGGCTACACCTTC. This sequence encodes CATSEGQGNYGYTF.

The J gene is TRBJ2-7, the V gene TRBV7-2; maybe TRBD2 (5 bases). This CDR3 is 14 amino acids long. V was clipped by 1 base and J by 2 bases, with 9 bases between them. Per germline, CDR1 SGHTA and CDR2 FQGNSA. The CDR3 protein is CASSLGGFTYEQYF. The CDR3 bases are TGTGCCAGCAGCTTAGGAGGGTTTACCTACGAGCAGTACTTC.

This clone was recorded a few times. The J gene is TRBJ1-6, the V gene TRBV19, with TRBD1 identical over 7 bases. Germline CDR1 LNHDA, CDR2 SQIVND (reference sequence). Trimming at V came to 4 bases and at J to 9 bases, leaving 6 bases not matched to a gene. CDR3 length: 14 residues. The CDR3 DNA reads as TGTGCCAGTAGTACGGGACAGCAACCTTCACCCCTCCACTTT. Protein: CASSTGQQPSPLHF.

The chain couples TRBV4-3 to TRBJ2-6; D possibly corresponds to TRBD1 (6 bases). V was cut by 3 bases and J by 0 bases, with 6 bases left in between. Germline CDR1 LGHNA, CDR2 YSLEER. The CDR3 totals 15 residues. The DNA for the CDR3 is TGCGCCAGCAGCCAGGACAGCTCTGGGGCCAACGTCCTGACTTTC. Amino acid sequence: CASSQDSSGANVLTF.

V gene TRBV2 combines with J gene TRBJ1-5; TRBD1 might be the D (6 bases). Trimming pared 7 bases from V and 0 bases from J, leaving 10 bases between. Germline CDR1 SNHLY, CDR2 FYNNEI. This CDR3 is 14 amino acids long. This CDR3 is CASTDRYSNQPQHF. CDR3 coding DNA: TGTGCCAGCACGGACAGATATAGCAATCAGCCCCAGCATTTT.

V gene TRBV10-3 combines with J gene TRBJ2-7; 9 bases are a match to TRBD1. The length of the CDR3 is 13 residues. After removal of 4 bases from V and 7 bases from J, the junction contained 5 bases not matched to a gene. Germline values: CDR1 ENHRY, CDR2 SYGVKD. The CDR3 DNA is TGTGCCATCAGTGCCGAGGACAGGGGTGAGCAGTACTTC. It encodes CAISAEDRGEQYF.

The V call is TRBV24-1, the J call TRBJ1-6; D might be TRBD1 (6 bases). Germline assignment: CDR1 KGHDR and CDR2 SFDVKD. This CDR3 contains 13 residues. The V and J ends lost 4 bases and 6 bases respectively, with 6 bases between them. CDR3 sequence (DNA): TGTGCCACCAGTGACAGGGGTAATTCACCCCTCCACTTT. Amino acid sequence: CATSDRGNSPLHF.

This clone was recorded only once. The chain employs TRBV3-1 (or the pseudogene TRBV3-2) and TRBJ2-1; TRBD2 is a possible D gene (5 bases). The CDR3 is 17 residues long. Looked up from germline, CDR1 is LGHDT and CDR2 is YNNKEL (reference sequence). The V gene lost 3 bases and the J gene lost 0 bases, with 15 bases spanning the gap. CDR3 bases: TGTGCCAGCAGCCAGCCAATTCCCCGGGGCTCCTACAATGAGCAGTTCTTC. Encoded protein: CASSQPIPRGSYNEQFF.

The chain is built from TRBV2 and TRBJ2-6; 8 bases are shared with TRBD1. Unmatched junction bases numbered 6, after V lost 6 bases and J lost 2 bases. Per germline, CDR1 SNHLY and CDR2 FYNNEI. The CDR3 is 16 amino acids. The CDR3 is CASRGTGSTGANVLTF. In nucleotides, the CDR3 is TGTGCCAGCAGGGGGACAGGTTCCACTGGGGCCAACGTCCTGACTTTC. The variable domain in full, with the rest retrieved from reference TRBV2 and TRBJ2-6, is EPEVTQTPSHQVTQMGQEVILRCVPISNHLYFYWYRQILGQKVEFLVSFYNNEISEKSEIFDDQFSVERPDGSNFTLKIRSTKLEDSAMYFCASRGTGSTGANVLTFGAGSRLTVL.

V gene TRBV6-5 combines with J gene TRBJ1-1; a weak D match, TRBD1 (5 bases). V dropped 4 bases and J dropped 6 bases, with 15 bases sitting between them. Germline lookup yields CDR1 MNHEY and CDR2 SVGAGI. The CDR3 runs to 14 residues. CDR3 coding DNA: TGTGCCAGCAGTTTTCGACGGACAAGCCCTGAAGCTTTCTTT. Translating gives CASSFRRTSPEAFF.

V is TRBV6-1 and J is TRBJ1-6; no firm D call. Trimming stripped 1 base from V and 8 bases from J, with 6 bases between. CDR3 length: 13 amino acids. Per the germline V gene, CDR1 is MNHNS and CDR2 is SASEGT. The CDR3 loop reads CASSEVGHSPLHF. The CDR3 nucleotides read TGTGCCAGCAGTGAAGTTGGGCATTCACCCCTCCACTTT.

The chain employs TRBV28 and TRBJ1-6; 8 bases map to TRBD1. CDR1 and CDR2 from the germline V gene are MDHEN and SYDVKM. The CDR3 runs to 17 residues. V lost 1 base to trimming and J lost 5 bases; unmatched junction nucleotides: 7. The CDR3 loop is CASSLSTGAGNNSPLHF. In DNA, the CDR3 is TGTGCCAGCAGTTTATCGACAGGGGCCGGCAATAATTCACCCCTCCACTTT.

This chain uses TRBV6-5 with TRBJ1-2; 7 positions agree with TRBD1. The CDR3 runs to 15 residues. Germline trimming cut 0 bases from V and 6 bases from J; bases unmatched to any gene: 7. The germline CDR1 and CDR2 sequences are MNHEY and SVGAGI. As DNA, the CDR3 is TGTGCCAGCAGTTACTCCTACAGGGGCCCGGATGGCTACACCTTC. This translates into CASSYSYRGPDGYTF.

The rearrangement uses TRBV7-8 and TRBJ2-7, with TRBD1 identical over 9 bases. The V gene end was trimmed by 5 bases and the J gene end by 7 bases; junction bases not matched to a gene: 9. Per the germline V gene, CDR1 is SGHVS and CDR2 is FQNEAQ. The CDR3 loop spans 14 amino acids. The CDR3 reads CASSTGQGRGEQYF. The CDR3 region has the DNA TGTGCCAGCAGCACGGGACAGGGTAGAGGGGAGCAGTACTTC.

The rearrangement joins TRBV2 to TRBJ1-1; D perhaps matches TRBD1 (6 bases). Germline CDR1 is SNHLY and CDR2 is FYNNEI. V was trimmed by 0 bases and J by 4 bases, leaving 12 bases between them. The CDR3 length is 15 residues. CDR3 loop: CASSEAGGQSTEAFF. The CDR3 DNA reads TGTGCCAGCAGTGAAGCGGGGGGGCAAAGCACTGAAGCTTTCTTT.

The V and J genes are TRBV28 and TRBJ1-6; TRBD1 aligns across 9 bases. CDR1 is MDHEN and CDR2 is SYDVKM in the germline V gene. The length of the CDR3 is 14 residues. J lost 9 bases, V lost 6 bases, and 6 bases had no gene match. The CDR3 DNA sequence: TGTGCCAGCAGGTCTACAGGGGGCGGTTCACCCCTCCACTTT. It encodes CASRSTGGGSPLHF.